These 9 T cell receptor beta chains were sequenced from one sample in a study of breast tumors, draining lymph nodes, adjacent tissues. Samples came from axillary lymph nodes draining the breast cancer. TCRdb passed the multiplex PCR reads through MiXCR, listing each CDR3 protein once. This table holds about 140,000 distinct CDR3 sequences, 32% found once. The specimen sequenced was axillary lymph node tissue. The receptors were gathered from a female donor with breast cancer. Some clones in this sample may be carry-over from other donors' samples.

This clonotype was detected many times. The chain recombines TRBV30 with TRBJ1-5, with D possibly being TRBD1 (5 bases). This CDR3 comprises 13 residues. Germline V gene data show CDR1 as GTSNPN and CDR2 as SVGIG (reference sequence). The V and J ends lost 1 base and 7 bases respectively, with 11 bases between them. The CDR3 is CAWSGGARQPQHF. The CDR3, as DNA: TGTGCCTGGAGTGGAGGGGCTCGGCAGCCCCAGCATTTT.

V gene TRBV5-8 combines with J gene TRBJ2-2; D tentatively fits TRBD1 or TRBD2 (5 bases each). The CDR3 has 14 residues. V was shortened by 3 bases and J by 4 bases, with 10 bases between the two germline ends. The V gene's germline CDR1 is SGHTS and CDR2 YDEGEE. Here the CDR3 reads CASSWGGTTGELFF. The CDR3 DNA follows: TGTGCCAGCAGCTGGGGTGGGACCACCGGGGAGCTGTTTTTT.

This clonotype came up once. The V call is TRBV20-1, the J call TRBJ2-1; D perhaps matches TRBD2 (6 bases). Trimming cost V 3 bases and J 4 bases, with 16 bases left between them. This CDR3 region has 15 residues. CDR1 and CDR2 (germline): DFQATT, SNEGSKA (reference sequence). The DNA for the CDR3 is TGCAGTGCTAGGGCGGCCGGGAGCACGTACAATGAGCAGTTCTTC. It codes for CSARAAGSTYNEQFF.

This clonotype was seen a few times. A much larger clone is a single base away; this may be a read error. This rearrangement joins TRBV11-2 to TRBJ2-3; 9 nucleotides match TRBD1. Per germline, CDR1 SGHAT and CDR2 FQNNGV. Trimming at V came to 5 bases and at J to 4 bases, leaving 7 bases not matched to a gene. CDR3 size: 15 residues. CDR3 region: CASSPGDRAADTQYF. CDR3 coding DNA: TGTGCCAGCAGCCCCGGGGACAGGGCCGCAGATACGCAGTATTTT.

This clonotype was seen repeatedly, ten times or more. The chain employs TRBV7-6 and TRBJ1-4; tentative D call: TRBD1 (5 bases). Germline CDR1 and CDR2: SGHVS and FNYEAQ. CDR3 size: 15 residues. V was cut by 1 base and J by 7 bases, with 13 bases left in between. This CDR3 is CASSLVPSGGEKLFF. The CDR3 coding sequence is TGTGCCAGCAGCTTAGTACCGTCGGGGGGTGAAAAACTGTTTTTT.

This clonotype was detected ten times or more. The V and J genes are TRBV14 and TRBJ2-7; D gene ambiguous. Trimming stripped 3 bases from V and 6 bases from J, with 12 bases between. From germline, CDR1 is SGHDN and CDR2 FVKESK. CDR3 size: 13 residues. The CDR3 coding sequence is TGTGCCAGCAGCCAGCGGTCTCGCGGCGAGCAGTACTTC. It translates to CASSQRSRGEQYF.

This rearrangement joins TRBV6-4 to TRBJ1-6; D is possibly TRBD1 (6 bases). Trimming stripped 0 bases from V and 9 bases from J, with 12 bases between. Germline CDR1 is MRHNA and CDR2 is SNTAGT. The CDR3 sequence is 15 residues long. CDR3 nucleotides: TGTGCCAGCAGTGACTCTACAGGGAGTAGTTCACCCCTCCACTTT. This translates into CASSDSTGSSSPLHF.

Note on this clonotype: This clone may be a read error of a much larger clone one base away. The chain carries TRBV12-5 and TRBJ2-5; TRBD1 matches 10 bases. This CDR3 is built from 13 residues. The ends lost 3 bases at V and 8 bases at J; junction bases unmatched: 3. The germline gives CDR1 LGHNT, CDR2 FRNRAP. The CDR3 DNA reads as TGTGCTAGTGGTTTCGGGACAGGGGTCACCCAGTACTTC. It translates to CASGFGTGVTQYF. The full variable domain, its missing parts supplied by reference TRBV12-5 and TRBJ2-5, is DARVTQTPRHKVTEMGQEVTMRCQPILGHNTVFWYRQTMMQGLELLAYFRNRAPLDDSGMPKDRFSAEMPDATLATLKIQPSEPRDSAVYFCASGFGTGVTQYFGPGTRLLVL.

This clonotype was found once. The rearrangement uses TRBV7-2 and TRBJ1-1, with 9 bases matching TRBD1. In germline, CDR1 is SGHTA, CDR2 FQGNSA. Trimming cost V 6 bases and J 1 base; bases outside gene matches: 12. The CDR3 has 17 residues. The CDR3: CASSSLGTGSGNTEAFF. DNA of the CDR3: TGTGCCAGCAGTTCCCTCGGGACAGGGTCGGGGAACACTGAAGCTTTCTTT. The full variable domain, its missing parts supplied by reference TRBV7-2 and TRBJ1-1, is GAGVSQSPSNKVTEKGKDVELRCDPISGHTALYWYRQSLGQGLEFLIYFQGNSAPDKSGLPSDRFSAERTGGSVSTLTIQRTQQEDSAVYLCASSSLGTGSGNTEAFFGQGTRLTVV.